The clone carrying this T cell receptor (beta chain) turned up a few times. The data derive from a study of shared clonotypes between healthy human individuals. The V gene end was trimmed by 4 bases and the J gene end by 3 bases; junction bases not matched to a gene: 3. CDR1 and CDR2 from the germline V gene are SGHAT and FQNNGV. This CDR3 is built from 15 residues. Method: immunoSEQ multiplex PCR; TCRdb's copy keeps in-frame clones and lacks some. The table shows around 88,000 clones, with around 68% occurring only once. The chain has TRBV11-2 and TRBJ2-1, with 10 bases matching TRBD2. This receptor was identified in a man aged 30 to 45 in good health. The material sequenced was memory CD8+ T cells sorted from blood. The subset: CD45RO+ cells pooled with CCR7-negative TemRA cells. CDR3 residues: CASSSWTSGYNEQFF. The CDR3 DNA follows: TGTGCCAGCAGCTCCTGGACTAGCGGCTACAATGAGCAGTTCTTC.